The next 2 T cell receptor beta chains were all read from a single sample in a study of tissue T cells after allogeneic stem cell transplantation. Here immunoSEQ multiplex PCR was the method, and the copy in TCRdb shows in-frame clones only, minus some. This sample has about 6,900 clones; just under 80% occur once, and the top ten carry around 13%. The sample was skin, taken at autopsy. The receptor source for this set is a male patient aged 60 or over with steroid-refractory graft-versus-host disease after an allogeneic stem cell transplant. The graft donor may have contributed some T cells.

The rearrangement joins TRBV29-1 to TRBJ2-5; 9 nucleotides agree with TRBD2. V trimming: 4 bases; J trimming: 7 bases; junction bases outside the gene matches: 7. CDR1 and CDR2 from the germline V gene are SQVTM and ANQGSEA. This CDR3 has 13 residues. CDR3 nucleotides: TGCAGCGTTGCAGCTAGCGGGGTAGGGACCCAGTACTTC. Amino acids: CSVAASGVGTQYF. The full variable domain, in which reference TRBV29-1 and TRBJ2-5 provide the parts outside the CDR3, is SAVISQKPSRDICQRGTSLTIQCQVDSQVTMMFWYRQQPGQSLTLIATANQGSEATYESGFVIDKFPISRPNLTFSTLTVSNMSPEDSSIYLCSVAASGVGTQYFGPGTRLLVL.

This chain uses TRBV9 with TRBJ1-5; D gene uncertain. V lost 1 base and J lost 11, with 25 bases in between. This CDR3 is built from 17 residues. CDR1 and CDR2 (germline): SGDLS, YYNGEE. CDR3 nucleotides: TGTGCCAGCAGCGTATCCGCGTCGGGCCCATTTAGTGCGGCCCAGCATTTT. As protein: CASSVSASGPFSAAQHF.